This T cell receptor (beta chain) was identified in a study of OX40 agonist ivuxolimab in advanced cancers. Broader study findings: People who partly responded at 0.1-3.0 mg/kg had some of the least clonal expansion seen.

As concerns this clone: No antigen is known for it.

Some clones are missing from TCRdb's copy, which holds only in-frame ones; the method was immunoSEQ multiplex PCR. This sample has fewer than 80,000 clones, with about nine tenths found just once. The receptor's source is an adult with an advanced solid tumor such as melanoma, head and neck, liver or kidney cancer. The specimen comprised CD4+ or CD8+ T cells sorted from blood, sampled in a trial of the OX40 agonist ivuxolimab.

The CDR3 region has the DNA TGTGCCAGCAGTTACTCGACACCTACCATCTACACCTTC. This codes for CASSYSTPTIYTF. J is TRBJ1-2 and V is TRBV6-5; D remains unclear. The CDR3 is made up of 13 amino acids. Trimming pared 0 bases from V and 10 bases from J, leaving 12 bases between. CDR1 and CDR2 from the germline V gene are MNHEY and SVGAGI.